The present T cell receptor beta chain was sequenced within a study of T cells in Graves' hyperthyroidism and ophthalmopathy. Germline values: CDR1 MGHRA, CDR2 YSYEKL. V was clipped by 4 bases and J by 6 bases, with 15 bases between them. This CDR3 contains 14 residues. This clonotype was found a few times. RNA transcripts provided the source from which TCR beta CDR3 regions were amplified. Primed by the HTBI set, a first-round RT-PCR was run on the TCR CDR3. TCRdb reanalysed the multiplex PCR reads using MiXCR and keeps one entry per CDR3 protein. The table lists 650,000 to 850,000 distinct CDR3 sequences, about 19% of them singletons.

This TCR was sampled from a woman aged 50 to 60 with Graves' hyperthyroidism that later progressed to Graves' ophthalmopathy. The chain recombines TRBV4-1 with TRBJ1-1; possible D gene TRBD1, 5 bases. The sample was blood. As DNA, the CDR3 is TGCGCCAGCAGCCGACCGGGAGTGGGACCTGAAGCTTTCTTT. Protein product: CASSRPGVGPEAFF.